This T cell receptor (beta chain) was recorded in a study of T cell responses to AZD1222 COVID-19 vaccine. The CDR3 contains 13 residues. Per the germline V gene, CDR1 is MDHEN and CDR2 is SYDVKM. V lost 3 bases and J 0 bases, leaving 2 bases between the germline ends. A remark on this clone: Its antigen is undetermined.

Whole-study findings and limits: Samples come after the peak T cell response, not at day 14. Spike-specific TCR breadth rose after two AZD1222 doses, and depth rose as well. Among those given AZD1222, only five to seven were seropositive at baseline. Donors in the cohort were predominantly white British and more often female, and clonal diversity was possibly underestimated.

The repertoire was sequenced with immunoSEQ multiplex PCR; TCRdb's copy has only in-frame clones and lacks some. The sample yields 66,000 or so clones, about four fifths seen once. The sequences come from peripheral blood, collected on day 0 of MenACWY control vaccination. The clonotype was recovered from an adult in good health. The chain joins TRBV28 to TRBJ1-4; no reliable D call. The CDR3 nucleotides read TGTGCCAGCAGTTTTTCAACTAATGAAAAACTGTTTTTT. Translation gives CASSFSTNEKLFF.